Detailed here is one T cell receptor beta chain. Its antigen is not identified. Prepared libraries of TCR beta cDNA carried unique molecular identifiers. TCRdb analysed the PCR reads with MiXCR anew, one entry per CDR3 protein. This sample yields about 500,000 distinct CDR3 sequences, of which approximately 46% are seen a single time; about 12% belongs to the top ten. This sample is part of a study of post-analysis software for immune sequencing data. Whole-study findings and limits: Included in a set of roughly five TRBV segments more frequent in patients than controls were TRBV5-6, TRBV5-1 and TRBV20-1. Comparison with controls showed significantly lower normalized Chao1 diversity in multiple sclerosis patients.

CDR1 is SGHRS, CDR2 YFSETQ, per germline. This CDR3 contains 12 residues. Deletions cut 4 bases from V and 5 bases from J, with 9 bases between. The sequence was obtained from a girl aged 10 to 17 with multiple sclerosis. The sequenced sample consisted of blood. The chain employs TRBV5-1 and TRBJ2-5; D possibly corresponds to TRBD1 (5 bases). The CDR3 sequence: CASSIRQETQYF. The CDR3 DNA follows: TGCGCCAGCAGCATCCGACAGGAGACCCAGTACTTC.